This T cell receptor beta chain comes out of a study of CD8 T cells in ankylosing spondylitis. By quantitative 5'-RACE with molecular barcodes, the TCR beta libraries were made. From the 5' RACE reads, TCRdb called clonotypes with MiXCR, one entry per CDR3 protein. The sample has roughly 200,000 distinct CDR3 sequences; about a quarter are singletons. Deletions cut 4 bases from V and 1 base from J, with 20 bases between. Germline V gene sequence: CDR1 DFQATT, CDR2 SNEGSKA (reference sequence). There are 16 residues in the CDR3. Whole-study findings and limits: Reportedly, disease-linked clones are significantly enriched in ankylosing spondylitis patients' matched synovial fluid. The study identified a TCR beta motif of roughly eight highly homologous variants that appeared characteristic of ankylosing spondylitis blood. Previous work reported some of these motif variants in the synovial fluid and blood of reactive arthritis.

This clonotype came up a few times. What it binds is not known. The source of this sequence is a male donor with ankylosing spondylitis or in good health (not recorded which). The V call is TRBV20-1, the J call TRBJ2-7; perhaps TRBD2 as D (7 bases). Sequencing input: blood, either unsorted or a sorted T cell fraction (not recorded which). The CDR3 loop is CSAISVEGGVSYEQYF. The CDR3 nucleotides are TGCAGTGCTATTTCGGTGGAAGGGGGGGTTTCCTACGAGCAGTACTTC.